The source of this T cell receptor (beta chain) is a study of long-term antiretroviral therapy in people with HIV. Investigators performed immunoSEQ version v3.0 at survey level. Sequencing was designed to cover roughly 40,000-55,000 T-cell genomes in each sample. Clones were sequenced by immunoSEQ multiplex PCR, and TCRdb holds only the in-frame ones, with some missing. The sample carries roughly 42,000 clones, roughly 85% recorded once. The CDR3 is made up of 14 amino acids. Trimming took off 4 bases at V and 0 bases at J, with 9 bases between the two ends. Germline V lookup: CDR1 SNHLY, CDR2 FYNNEI. This clone was seen a few times.

The chain joins TRBV2 to TRBJ1-1; the D is unclear. Sequencing used unsorted PBMCs, obtained 3.1 years after starting antiretroviral therapy. This TCR came from a woman in her forties or fifties with HIV. The CDR3 region is CASSGVNLNTEAFF. In DNA form, the CDR3 reads TGTGCCAGCAGTGGGGTGAACTTGAACACTGAAGCTTTCTTT.